This TCR beta chain comes out of a study of tumor-infiltrating lymphocytes in primary liver carcinoma. A note on this clonotype: The junction departs from germline at one end; a sequencing error may be responsible.

Germline DNA was also extracted, and blood RNA was taken from unsorted whole blood. CDR1 and CDR2 (germline): MNHNY, SVGAGI (reference sequence). CDR3 size: 15 residues. A primer in the constant region served to generate TCR beta cDNA from 500 ng of total RNA. Three nested multiplex PCR rounds, a slightly modified ARM-PCR method, built the TCR beta libraries. In the first two PCR rounds, TRBV1-TRBV30 forward primers were paired with a C-beta reverse primer, and each round lasted nine to ten cycles. Via MiXCR, TCRdb re-called the multiplex PCR reads, giving one row per CDR3 protein. The sample gives about 330,000 distinct CDR3 sequences, approximately 64% of which show up once; roughly 6% is in the top ten.

The chain has TRBV6-6 and TRBJ2-3, with D perhaps matching TRBD1 (6 bases). This TCR was sampled from a man aged 35 to 55 with primary liver carcinoma and hepatitis B virus infection. Sequencing used peripheral blood. Here the CDR3 DNA reads TGTGTCAGCAGTCGAGACAGGCTTAGCACAGATACGCAGTATTTT. It is translated as CVSSRDRLSTDTQYF.